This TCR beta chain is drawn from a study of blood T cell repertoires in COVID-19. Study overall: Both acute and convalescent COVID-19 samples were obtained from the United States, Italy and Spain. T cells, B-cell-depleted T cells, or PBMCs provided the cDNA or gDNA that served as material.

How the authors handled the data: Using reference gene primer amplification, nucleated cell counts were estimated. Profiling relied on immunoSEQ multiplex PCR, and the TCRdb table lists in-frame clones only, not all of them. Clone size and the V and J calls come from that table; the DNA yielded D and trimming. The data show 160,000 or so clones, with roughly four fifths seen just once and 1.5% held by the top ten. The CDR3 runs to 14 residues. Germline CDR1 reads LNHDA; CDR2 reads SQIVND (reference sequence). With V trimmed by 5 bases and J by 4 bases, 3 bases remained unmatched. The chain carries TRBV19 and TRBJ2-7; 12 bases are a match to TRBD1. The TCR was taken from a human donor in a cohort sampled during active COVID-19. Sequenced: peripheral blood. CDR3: CASSGTGGRYEQYF. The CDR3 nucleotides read TGTGCCAGTAGTGGGACAGGGGGCCGATACGAGCAGTACTTC.